The 22 T cell receptor beta chains below were found in one sample sequenced in a study of tumor-infiltrating lymphocytes in primary liver carcinoma. The study extracted blood RNA from unsorted whole blood and also extracted germline DNA. Production of TCR beta cDNA used roughly 500 ng total RNA together with a constant-region primer. Three rounds of nested multiplex PCR with slightly modified ARM-PCR produced TCR beta libraries. Rounds one and two of PCR, each of 10 cycles, were primed with TRBV1-TRBV30 forward primers and a C-beta reverse primer. In TCRdb, the multiplex PCR reads were re-called with MiXCR into one record per CDR3 protein. The table includes about 310,000 distinct CDR3 sequences, about 50% detected once. The sample comprised peripheral blood. Receptors were obtained from a woman in her twenties or thirties with primary liver carcinoma and hepatitis B virus infection.

Many counts were recorded for this clonotype. The rearrangement links TRBV6-5 to TRBJ1-1, with TRBD1 identical over 7 bases. Trimming took 2 bases from V and 10 from J; bases not matched to a gene: 10. The CDR3 runs to 14 residues. The V gene's germline CDR1 is MNHEY and CDR2 SVGAGI. CDR3 bases: TGTGCCAGCAGTTACCGGACAGGCTTGAATGGAGCTTTCTTT. Translated, it gives CASSYRTGLNGAFF.

About this clonotype itself: At one boundary the junction diverges from the germline segment, which might be a read error. V gene TRBV7-9 combines with J gene TRBJ2-7, with 10 bases identical to TRBD1. The CDR3 consists of 14 residues. The germline CDR1 and CDR2 sequences are SEHNR and FQNEAQ (reference sequence). This chain's CDR3 is CARSSQGQGDEQYF. The DNA of the CDR3 is TGTGCCAGGAGCTCGCAAGGACAGGGGGACGAGCAGTACTTC.

Details on this clonotype: The junction departs from germline at one end; a sequencing error may be responsible. The J gene is TRBJ1-1, the V gene TRBV11-2; D remains unclear. This CDR3 spans 13 amino acids. Germline CDR1 reads SGHAT; CDR2 reads FQNNGV. The CDR3 reads CVSSPDGGTEAFF. The CDR3 DNA reads as TGTGTCAGCAGCCCGGACGGCGGCACTGAGGCTTTCTTT.

Comments on this clonotype: The conserved closing phenylalanine or tryptophan is absent in this CDR3, likely reflecting a read error. The chain recombines TRBV11-2 with TRBJ2-1, with D uncertain. CDR1 and CDR2 from the germline V gene are SGHAT and FQNNGV. The length of the CDR3 is 11 residues. CDR3 sequence (DNA): TGTGACAGCAGCTTAGGCAGCCGGCAGTTCTCC. As protein: CDSSLGSRQFS.

A remark on this clonotype: At one end, the junction sequence differs from germline, possibly due to a read error. The chain is built from TRBV7-8 and TRBJ2-2; 15 bases match TRBD2. Per the germline V gene, CDR1 is SGHVS and CDR2 is FQNEAQ. This CDR3 spans 17 amino acids. Here the CDR3 DNA reads TGTGCCAGCAGCCCCAGGACTAGCGGGAGGGGGACCGGGGAGCTGTCTTTT. Translation gives CASSPRTSGRGTGELSF.

The rearrangement links TRBV7-9 to TRBJ1-3; D uncertain. The CDR3 covers 14 residues. From germline, CDR1 is SEHNR and CDR2 FQNEAQ (reference sequence). Trimming pared 9 bases from V and 8 bases from J, leaving 20 bases between. CDR3 region: CASSAGLFGDTIYF. CDR3 in DNA: TGTGCCAGTAGCGCCGGGCTTTTCGGGGACACCATATATTTT.

A remark on this clonotype: One end of the junction is discordant with germline, which a read error may explain. V and J are TRBV7-9 and TRBJ2-3; no clear D gene. Looked up from germline, CDR1 is SEHNR and CDR2 is FQNEAQ (reference sequence). The CDR3 is 13 amino acids. CDR3 in DNA: TGTGTCAGCAGCTTGGGAAGCACAGATACGCAGTATTTT. It is translated as CVSSLGSTDTQYF.

For this clonotype: This may arise from a read error, as a much more abundant clone is one base away. The chain recombines TRBV12-3 or TRBV12-4 with TRBJ2-7; TRBD2 aligns across 7 bases. Trimming removed 1 base from V and 0 bases from J; junction bases left unmatched: 6. CDR3 length: 16 amino acids. This CDR3 reads CASSLGPAGRSYEQYF. The DNA of the CDR3 is TGTGCCAGCAGTTTAGGGCCAGCGGGACGCTCCTACGAGCAGTACTTC.

V is TRBV6-2 or TRBV6-3 and J is TRBJ2-7; D unresolved. The CDR3 runs 13 residues. V was clipped by 7 bases and J by 5 bases, with 15 bases between them. Germline V lookup: CDR1 MNHEY, CDR2 SVGEGT. The CDR3 DNA is TGTGCCAGCAATAGGCCCCCGACGCACGAGCAGTACTTC. This gives the protein CASNRPPTHEQYF.

The rearrangement links TRBV6-5 to TRBJ2-7; 13 bases agree with TRBD2. CDR3 length: 16 amino acids. Germline V gene sequence: CDR1 MNHEY, CDR2 SVGAGI. V was clipped by 7 bases and J by 3 bases; unmatched bases: 9. CDR3 region: CASKELAGGLGYEQYF. The CDR3 DNA is TGTGCCAGCAAGGAACTAGCGGGAGGGCTGGGCTACGAGCAGTACTTC.

As to this clonotype: A clone one base away is much larger, so this may be a read error. The chain uses TRBV11-2 and TRBJ2-7; D is unresolved. The germline V gene encodes CDR1 SGHAT and CDR2 FQNNGV. The CDR3 length is 14 residues. V gave up 4 bases and J gave up 2 bases, with 12 bases separating them. CDR3 in amino acids: CASSSPGEAYEQYF. CDR3 in DNA: TGTGCCAGCAGCTCCCCAGGCGAAGCCTACGAGCAGTACTTC.

This clonotype was counted ten times or more. This sequence joins TRBV29-1 and TRBJ2-3; D remains ambiguous. The CDR3 extends over 10 amino acids. Trimming took off 8 bases at V and 5 bases at J, with 8 bases between the two ends. Germline V gene lookup returns CDR1 SQVTM and CDR2 ANQGSEA. CDR3 coding DNA: TGCAGCCATAAGGGAGATACGCAGTATTTT. Encoded protein: CSHKGDTQYF.

The CDR3 reads CATETGGHYEQYF. The DNA of the CDR3 is TGTGCCACCGAGACAGGGGGCCACTACGAGCAGTACTTC. This chain connects TRBV6-1 to TRBJ2-7, with 10 bases that match TRBD1. With V trimmed by 10 bases and J by 3 bases, 6 bases remained unmatched. CDR3 length: 13 residues. The V gene's germline CDR1 is MNHNS and CDR2 SASEGT.

Only a few counts were recorded for this clonotype. The chain is built from TRBV6-2 or TRBV6-3 and TRBJ2-7; D is unclear. This CDR3 contains 14 residues. V was shortened by 0 bases and J by 2 bases, with 8 bases between the two germline ends. CDR1 is MNHEY, CDR2 SVGEGT, per germline. The chain's CDR3 is CASSYSVTTYEQYF. CDR3 in DNA: TGTGCCAGCAGTTACTCGGTCACCACCTACGAGCAGTACTTC.

On this clonotype itself: Its ends do not fully match the called genes, so a read error is possible. CDR3 coding DNA: TGTGCCACCAGTCCCCTCTTGGGACTAGCGGGAGGTGGCGGGGAGCTGTTTTTT. It is translated as CATSPLLGLAGGGGELFF. The chain recombines TRBV12-3 or TRBV12-4 with TRBJ2-2, with 15 positions matching TRBD2. This CDR3 has 18 residues.

The chain joins TRBV12-3 or TRBV12-4 to TRBJ2-7, with a possible D match to TRBD2 (6 bases). Trimming cost V 8 bases and J 5 bases, with 19 bases left between them. CDR3 length: 14 amino acids. The DNA of the CDR3 is TGTGCCAGCGGGGCCCCTCGGACTACCCACGAGCAGTACTTC. Residues: CASGAPRTTHEQYF.

This clonotype was detected ten times or more. The V gene is TRBV11-2, the J gene TRBJ1-6, with 8 bases that match TRBD1. CDR1 SGHAT and CDR2 FQNNGV come from the germline V gene. The CDR3 is made up of 18 amino acids. Trimming took 5 bases from V and 9 from J; bases not matched to a gene: 18. The CDR3 loop is CASSIDPGGQGGGSPLHF. CDR3 DNA sequence: TGTGCCAGCAGCATTGATCCAGGCGGACAGGGCGGTGGTTCACCCCTCCACTTT. Based on the CDR3 plus reference TRBV11-2 and TRBJ1-6, the full variable domain is EAGVAQSPRYKIIEKRQSVAFWCNPISGHATLYWYQQILGQGPKLLIQFQNNGVVDDSQLPKDRFSAERLKGVDSTLKIQPAKLEDSAVYLCASSIDPGGQGGGSPLHFGNGTRLTVT.

On this clonotype: One base away lies a much larger clone, so this may be a sequencing read error. V gene TRBV12-3 or TRBV12-4 combines with J gene TRBJ2-1; possibly TRBD2 for D (6 bases). The CDR3 runs 13 residues. CDR3 in DNA: TGTGCCAGCAGTCGGGAGATCGCTAATGGGCAGTTCTTC. As protein: CASSREIANGQFF.

The sample holds many counts of this clonotype. The rearrangement joins TRBV12-3 or TRBV12-4 to TRBJ2-7; 7 bases line up with TRBD1. CDR3 length: 16 amino acids. The V gene end was trimmed by 5 bases and the J gene end by 0 bases; junction bases not matched to a gene: 10. CDR3 in amino acids: CASSTRQGRSSYEQYF. In DNA form, the CDR3 reads TGTGCCAGCAGTACCCGACAGGGCCGGAGCTCCTACGAGCAGTACTTC.

The chain uses TRBV5-1 and TRBJ1-3, with a possible D match to TRBD1 (5 bases). Germline V gives CDR1 SGHRS, CDR2 YFSETQ. V lost 0 bases to trimming and J lost 0 bases, with 10 bases between them. This CDR3 is built from 16 residues. This CDR3 is CASSLGGTGSGNTIYF. DNA for the CDR3: TGCGCCAGCAGCTTGGGCGGGACGGGCTCTGGAAACACCATATATTTT.

In the case of this clonotype: The germline gene is not matched at one end of the junction; a read error may be the cause. The V gene is TRBV6-2 or TRBV6-3, the J gene TRBJ1-5; no reliable D call. The CDR3 sequence is 15 residues long. The germline V gene has CDR1 MNHEY and CDR2 SVGEGT. CDR3 bases: TGTGCCAGCACTCCGCGGGGAAGGCTAAATCAGCCCCAGAATTTT. It specifies CASTPRGRLNQPQNF.

Turning to this clonotype: A single base separates this from a much larger clone, so it may be a read error. The rearrangement uses TRBV4-2 and TRBJ2-6, with D perhaps being TRBD1 or TRBD2 (5 bases each). The V gene's germline CDR1 is LGHNA and CDR2 YNFKEQ. The CDR3 runs 16 residues. CDR3 in amino acids: CASSQPFEAGANVLAF. The DNA for the CDR3 is TGTGCCAGCAGCCAACCCTTCGAAGCCGGGGCCAACGTCCTGGCTTTC.